This T cell receptor beta chain derives from a study of T cell responses to AZD1222 COVID-19 vaccine. Second-dose groups at about 4 or about 12 weeks were pooled. TCRdb's copy holds only in-frame clones and misses some; the assay was immunoSEQ multiplex PCR. The profile covers more than 150,000 clones, with about nine tenths appearing a single time and approximately 1.8% taken by the ten largest. From germline, CDR1 is MDHEN and CDR2 SYDVKM. The V and J ends lost 6 bases and 2 bases, in that order; junction bases with no gene match: 13. The CDR3 consists of 16 residues. The receptor was isolated from an adult who received the AZD1222 COVID-19 vaccine. Sequences were derived from peripheral blood, sampled 28 days after the second AZD1222 dose. The chain combines TRBV28 with TRBJ2-7, with TRBD2 matching over 7 bases. The CDR3 here is CASSSPGLSYTYEQYF. DNA for the CDR3: TGTGCCAGCAGCAGCCCGGGACTATCTTACACCTACGAGCAGTACTTC.